This T cell receptor (beta chain) comes out of a study of shared clonotypes between healthy human individuals. Study-level points and caveats: Rarefaction curves obtained for sorted subsets showed sequencing incomplete despite large depth.

CDR3 size: 13 residues. The germline V gene encodes CDR1 ENHRY and CDR2 SYGVKD. V trimming: 11 bases; J trimming: 2 bases; junction bases outside the gene matches: 8. The protocol was immunoSEQ multiplex PCR, while the TCRdb copy is restricted to in-frame clones and leaves out a portion. The sample lists approximately 530,000 clones; 90% to 97% were seen once. Turning to this clone: The antigen remains unidentified.

Sequenced: naive CD4+ T cells sorted from blood. Documented subset: CD45RA+ positively selected. J is TRBJ1-1 and V is TRBV10-3; 7 bases line up with TRBD1. This receptor was taken from a woman in her 30s in good health. CDR3 bases: TGTGCCGTTACAGGGGATTCTAACACTGAAGCTTTCTTT. The encoded protein is CAVTGDSNTEAFF.